Presented here are 10 T cell receptor beta chains from one specimen sequenced in a study of blood T cell repertoires in COVID-19. Only in-frame clones appear in the TCRdb table, and some are missing; sequencing was by immunoSEQ multiplex PCR. The sample consists of about 280,000 clones, 85% of them appearing once. The sequencing input was PBMCs or T cells enriched from blood (not recorded which). The receptors shown here come from a woman aged 50 to 60 who had recovered from COVID-19.

The DNA for the CDR3 is TGTGCCAGCAGTTTACGAGGACTGTACAATGAGCAGTTCTTC. Protein product: CASSLRGLYNEQFF. This chain links TRBV27 with TRBJ2-1; possible D gene TRBD2, 5 bases. The V gene lost 2 bases and the J gene lost 4 bases, with 9 bases spanning the gap. CDR1 is MNHEY, CDR2 SMNVEV, per germline (reference sequence). There are 14 residues in the CDR3.

J is TRBJ1-1 and V is TRBV19; no clear D. The V end was cut by 3 bases, the J end by 0 bases, with 11 bases between. Germline CDR1 reads LNHDA; CDR2 reads SQIVND (reference sequence). The CDR3 is 15 residues long. The DNA of the CDR3 is TGTGCCAGTAGTATGTCCGGGAGCCTGAACACTGAAGCTTTCTTT. Its protein product is CASSMSGSLNTEAFF.

The gene calls are TRBV19 and TRBJ1-4; tentative D call: TRBD1 (6 bases). The CDR3 consists of 14 residues. V shed 3 bases and J shed 7 bases, with 12 bases lying between them. In germline, CDR1 is LNHDA, CDR2 SQIVND (reference sequence). This chain's CDR3 is CASSMGALGEKLFF. In nucleotides, the CDR3 is TGTGCCAGTAGTATGGGGGCACTTGGTGAAAAACTGTTTTTT. Supplemented by reference TRBV19 and TRBJ1-4, the full variable domain reads DGGITQSPKYLFRKEGQNVTLSCEQNLNHDAMYWYRQDPGQGLRLIYYSQIVNDFQKGDIAEGYSVSREKKESFPLTVTSAQKNPTAFYLCASSMGALGEKLFFGSGTQLSVL.

The V and J genes are TRBV18 and TRBJ1-1; 8 nucleotides align to TRBD1. V lost 5 bases and J lost 5; bases outside the gene matches: 7. The CDR3 extends over 14 amino acids. Germline V gives CDR1 KGHSH, CDR2 LQKENI. The CDR3: CASSGRTGRTEAFF. CDR3 nucleotide sequence: TGTGCCAGCTCAGGCAGGACAGGGAGGACTGAAGCTTTCTTT.

This clone was found once. The chain is built from TRBV11-2 and TRBJ1-2, with 7 positions matching TRBD1. In germline, CDR1 is SGHAT, CDR2 FQNNGV. Trimming at V came to 0 bases and at J to 7 bases, leaving 8 bases not matched to a gene. The CDR3 length is 15 residues. CDR3 sequence: CASSLDTTGSGGYTF. The CDR3 nucleotides are TGTGCCAGCAGCTTAGATACGACAGGGAGCGGTGGCTACACCTTC.

This clone was recorded only once. The chain carries TRBV4-1 and TRBJ2-7, with TRBD2 matching 8 bases. The CDR3 has 15 residues. V was clipped by 1 base and J by 1 base; unmatched bases: 3. CDR1 and CDR2 (germline): MGHRA, YSYEKL. In DNA form, the CDR3 reads TGCGCCAGCAGCCAAGGACTAGCGCAGTCCTACGAGCAGTACTTC. It specifies CASSQGLAQSYEQYF.

The chain employs TRBV5-4 and TRBJ1-2, with D possibly matching TRBD1 (5 bases). CDR1 is SGHNT and CDR2 is YYREEE in the germline V gene (reference sequence). V lost 4 bases to trimming and J lost 6 bases, with 13 bases between them. The CDR3 extends over 13 amino acids. CDR3 sequence reads: CASSPQGANGYTF. CDR3 DNA sequence: TGTGCCAGCAGCCCCCAAGGGGCGAATGGCTACACCTTC.

This clone was picked up a small number of times. At one of its ends the junction is not consistent with the germline gene, which may arise from a read error. CDR3 nucleotide sequence: TGTGCCAGCAGCTTATCTACAGCCAGGGCCTCGTACGAGCAGTACTTC. This codes for CASSLSTARASYEQYF. V is TRBV27 and J is TRBJ2-7; weak D call: TRBD1 (5 bases). The CDR3 is 16 amino acids. Germline V gives CDR1 MNHEY, CDR2 SMNVEV (reference sequence).

The rearrangement links TRBV5-6 to TRBJ1-3; no firm D call. The CDR3 covers 14 residues. The germline V gene has CDR1 SGHDT and CDR2 YYEEEE. Trimming removed 0 bases from V and 1 base from J, with 5 bases in between. The CDR3 region is CASSLDGSGNTIYF. DNA of the CDR3: TGTGCCAGCAGCTTGGACGGTTCTGGAAACACCATATATTTT.

The chain links TRBV6-4 to TRBJ2-3; possibly TRBD2 for D (6 bases). Germline loops: CDR1 MRHNA, CDR2 SNTAGT. Trimming removed 4 bases from V and 3 bases from J, with 14 bases in between. The CDR3 is 15 amino acids. CDR3 nucleotide sequence: TGTGCCAGCAGTGTCGGGGGTATTGGTACAGATACGCAGTATTTT. This gives the protein CASSVGGIGTDTQYF.